This is a list of T cell receptor beta chains from one sample in a study of blood T cell repertoires in COVID-19. Assay used: immunoSEQ multiplex PCR; TCRdb lists only in-frame clones, some missing. The sample has approximately 500,000 clones, 85% to 90% seen once. Input material: peripheral blood. The origin of the receptors is a woman aged 45-60 years with COVID-19, enrolled during active disease. Both conserved end residues are part of each CDR3. Each record gives: V gene, D gene, J gene, clone size, CDR3 DNA, CDR3 protein. D genes are given only for firm matches. Clone size is not always given. Where it is, it says once, few, many or a class for expanded clones.

>TRBV12-3/TRBV12-4|-|TRBJ2-5|-
TGTGCCAGCAGTTTGGGGGCCCAGGAGACCCAGTACTTC
CASSLGAQETQYF
>TRBV28|-|TRBJ1-2|-
TGTGCCAGCAGCCTACAGGGCAACTATGGCTACACCTTC
CASSLQGNYGYTF
>TRBV30|TRBD2|TRBJ2-7|-
TGTGCCTGGAGTGTAAGCCTAGCGGGGCCCTCCGAGCAGTACTTC
CAWSVSLAGPSEQYF
>TRBV7-2|TRBD1|TRBJ1-4|-
TGTGCCAGCAGCTCCAGGGGGCCGGGGAATGAAAAACTGTTTTTT
CASSSRGPGNEKLFF
>TRBV6-1|-|TRBJ1-1|once
TGTGCCAGCAGTTGGGAGGGGGATTTGGCTGAAGCTTTCTTT
CASSWEGDLAEAFF
>TRBV10-3|-|TRBJ2-3|-
TGTGCCATCTCTGAGCCTTCTAGCACAGATACGCAGTATTTT
CAISEPSSTDTQYF
>TRBV18|TRBD2|TRBJ2-2|few
TGTGCCAGCTCACCAAGGGGACTAGCGAGTACCGGGGAGCTGTTTTTT
CASSPRGLASTGELFF
>TRBV19|-|TRBJ1-2|-
TGTGCCAGTAGTATAGACGGGAGGTTGAGTGACTACACCTTC
CASSIDGRLSDYTF
>TRBV23-1|TRBD1|TRBJ1-4|once
TGCGCCAGCAGCAGGGACAGGGGCAGGGGAATGGAAAAACTGTTTTTT
CASSRDRGRGMEKLFF
>TRBV7-9|-|TRBJ2-7|-
TGTGCCAGCAGCGACGTAGGCCAGCGGACCTACGAGCAGTACTTC
CASSDVGQRTYEQYF
>TRBV19|-|TRBJ2-7|-
TGTGCCAGTAGTATCCCGGGGGAATTCTACGAGCAGTACTTC
CASSIPGEFYEQYF
>TRBV6-6|-|TRBJ2-7|-
TGTGCCAGCAGACCTAGGACAGTCTCCTACGAGCAGTACTTC
CASRPRTVSYEQYF
>TRBV12-1|-|TRBJ1-1|-
TGTGCCAGCAGCCAACACAGGGGGATGGACACTGAAGCTTTCTTT
CASSQHRGMDTEAFF
>TRBV9|-|TRBJ2-3|-
TGTGCCAGCAGCACCCCAGCGGAGTTCACAGATACGCAGTATTTT
CASSTPAEFTDTQYF
>TRBV21-1|-|TRBJ2-1|-
TGTGCCAGCAGCAAATCCCCCGGGGGCAATGAGCAGTTCTTC
CASSKSPGGNEQFF
>TRBV2|TRBD1|TRBJ2-5|-
TGTGCCAGCAGTAACCGGGACAGGGGGACCCAGTACTTC
CASSNRDRGTQYF
>TRBV6-1|-|TRBJ2-1|-
TGTGCCAGCAGTGAATTAGGTAGGGGAAGGAATGAGCAGTTCTTC
CASSELGRGRNEQFF
>TRBV9|TRBD1|TRBJ1-2|-
TGTGCCAGCAGCGGGAGACAGGGGGCGGAGGGCTACACCTTC
CASSGRQGAEGYTF
>TRBV15|-|TRBJ1-4|-
TGTGCCACCAGCAAACAGTCTAATAATGAAAAACTGTTTTTT
CATSKQSNNEKLFF
>TRBV3-1/TRBV3-2|-|TRBJ1-1|-
TGTGCCAGCAGCCAAGGAGGAGTATCAGAAGCTTTCTTT
CASSQGGVSEAFF
>TRBV6-5|TRBD1|TRBJ2-5|-
TGTGCCAGCAGTTACTCGGCAGGGGGCAATCAAGAGACCCAGTACTTC
CASSYSAGGNQETQYF
>TRBV10-1|TRBD1|TRBJ2-7|-
TGCGCCAGCAGTGATCCGGGGACAGGAAGCTCCTACGAGCAGTACTTC
CASSDPGTGSSYEQYF
>TRBV19|-|TRBJ2-1|-
TGTGCCAGTAGTTCTAGAGGAGCGTACAATGAGCAGTTCTTC
CASSSRGAYNEQFF
>TRBV10-3|TRBD2|TRBJ2-1|-
TGTGCCATCAGGGGGGACTATAGTCAGTTTAGTGAGCAGTTCTTC
CAIRGDYSQFSEQFF
>TRBV28|-|TRBJ2-7|once
TGTGCCAGCAGTTCCCTGGAGGGTACCTACGAGCAGTACTTC
CASSSLEGTYEQYF
>TRBV4-2|TRBD2|TRBJ2-3|-
TGTGCCAGCAGCCAAGATCCCGCGGGGGGGCCGAATACGCAGTATTTT
CASSQDPAGGPNTQYF
>TRBV6-4|-|TRBJ2-7|-
TGTGCCAGCCGGACCGGGAGCTTGGCCTACGAGCAGTACTTC
CASRTGSLAYEQYF
>TRBV5-1|-|TRBJ2-2|-
TGCGCCAGCAGCCCAGGTGCGACGAACACCGGGGAGCTGTTTTTT
CASSPGATNTGELFF
>TRBV6-5|TRBD1|TRBJ2-7|-
TGTGCCAGCACCTCGGGACAGGGCTACGAGCAGTACTTC
CASTSGQGYEQYF
>TRBV9|-|TRBJ2-1|-
TGTGCCAGCAGCGTTTCGGGGGGCGTGAATGAGCAGTTCTTC
CASSVSGGVNEQFF
>TRBV29-1|-|TRBJ1-1|few
TGCAGCGTTGAGGGCCCTGAAGCTTTCTTT
CSVEGPEAFF
>TRBV5-1|TRBD2|TRBJ2-1|-
TGCGCCAGCAGCTTTTTCCCCCAGCGGGGGGGCGGAATTGAGCAGTTCTTC
CASSFFPQRGGGIEQFF
>TRBV30|-|TRBJ1-4|once
TGTGCCTGGAGTGTACAGGAGTTTTATGAAAAACTGTTTTTT
CAWSVQEFYEKLFF
>TRBV7-8|-|TRBJ1-3|-
TGTGCCAGCAGCTCGCAGACAGCTGGAAACACCATATATTTT
CASSSQTAGNTIYF
>TRBV19|TRBD1|TRBJ1-5|once
TGTGCCAGTAGTACGGGACAGGGAGGCAATCAGCCCCAGCATTTT
CASSTGQGGNQPQHF
>TRBV19|TRBD2|TRBJ2-1|few
TGTGCCAGTACTGGCGGGGGGGCCGAAGGTGAGCAGTTCTTC
CASTGGGAEGEQFF
>TRBV7-8|-|TRBJ1-5|-
TGTGCCAGCAGCTTAACCCGGAGGGATGAGCCCCAGCATTTT
CASSLTRRDEPQHF
>TRBV19|TRBD2|TRBJ2-2|-
TGTGCCAGTAGTCTCGGCGGGGGGGCCGGGGAGCTGTTTTTT
CASSLGGGAGELFF
>TRBV24-1|-|TRBJ2-3|-
TGTGCCACCAGTGATTCCCTATACACAGATACGCAGTATTTT
CATSDSLYTDTQYF
>TRBV6-5|TRBD2|TRBJ2-7|-
TGTGCCAGCAGACCCAGCGGGGGGGCTAATGAGCAGTACTTC
CASRPSGGANEQYF
>TRBV19|-|TRBJ2-3|-
TGTGCCAGTAGTCGGAACGGGGATACGCAGTATTTT
CASSRNGDTQYF
>TRBV30|-|TRBJ1-4|few
TGTGCCTGGACCCGGACAGACAACAGGGAAAAACTGTTTTTT
CAWTRTDNREKLFF
>TRBV29-1|TRBD1|TRBJ2-7|-
TGCAGCGTGGAGAGCCGGGACAGCTTCTACGAGCAGTACTTC
CSVESRDSFYEQYF
>TRBV21-1|-|TRBJ2-6|-
TGTGCCAGCAGCAAAGATCAGGGGGAGGTGGGGTACTCTGGGGCCAACGTCCTGACTTTC
CASSKDQGEVGYSGANVLTF
>TRBV30|-|TRBJ1-2|-
TGTGCCTGGAGTGTACCGGAGCCGGACTATGGCTACACCTTC
CAWSVPEPDYGYTF
>TRBV5-1|-|TRBJ1-1|once
TGCGCCAGCAGGCCCACATCCTCTCCGAACACTGAAGCTTTCTTT
CASRPTSSPNTEAFF
>TRBV19|TRBD1|TRBJ2-7|-
TGTGCCAGTAGGGGACAGAGCTACGAGCAGTACTTC
CASRGQSYEQYF
>TRBV5-5|-|TRBJ1-1|few
TGTGCCAGCAGCGGACAGCCCCGGGACACTGAAGCTTTCTTT
CASSGQPRDTEAFF
>TRBV6-1|TRBD2|TRBJ2-7|-
TGTGCCAGCAGTGTCTATACCGGGACTAGCGGCTACGAGCAGTACTTC
CASSVYTGTSGYEQYF